A single sample is the source of the 25 T cell receptor beta chains below, sequenced in a study of blood T cells in healthy people across ages (dated by TCRdb to about 2015). Library preparation used 5' RACE. The instrument given in TCRdb is Illumina HiSeq 2500. The second PCR ran for about 6 to 11 cycles and used a J-beta primer mix along with a sample-barcoded 5' primer. Using fastp at Q25 and MiXCR, TCRdb reprocessed the public reads and kept productive beta chains. Rows matching on CDR3 protein sequence are summarized as one entry with the most common DNA and genes. The table for this sample lists roughly 1.7 million distinct CDR3 sequences; about 31% of them were counted only once. Approximately 10% of the sample is taken by the ten largest. Sequencing was performed on blood. The receptors were sampled from a woman in her twenties or thirties in good health.

This rearrangement joins TRBV27 to TRBJ1-2, with unresolved D. Trimming removed 3 bases at V and 3 bases at J, with 8 bases between. Germline V gene data show CDR1 as MNHEY and CDR2 as SMNVEV (reference sequence). The CDR3 contains 13 residues. The DNA of the CDR3 is TGTGCCAGCAGTTTGTCCATTGACTATGGCTACACCTTC. Residues: CASSLSIDYGYTF.

The chain uses TRBV3-1 and TRBJ2-7; D might be TRBD2 (5 bases). Germline CDR1 LGHDT, CDR2 YNNKEL (reference sequence). The CDR3 loop spans 13 amino acids. Trimming stripped 3 bases from V and 3 bases from J, with 9 bases between. Here the CDR3 DNA reads TGTGCCAGCAGCCAGGCGGGCTTCTACGAGCAGTACTTC. It specifies CASSQAGFYEQYF.

V and J are TRBV15 and TRBJ2-3; 7 positions match TRBD2. Germline V gene data show CDR1 as LNHNV and CDR2 as YYDKDF (reference sequence). J gave up 5 bases and V 3 bases, and 11 bases lay outside the gene matches. The CDR3 has 16 residues. The CDR3 DNA reads TGTGCCACCAGCAGGGTCCGAAGGGGCGGGGGAGATACGCAGTATTTT. Amino acid sequence: CATSRVRRGGGDTQYF.

This rearrangement joins TRBV3-1 to TRBJ2-3, with no clear D. CDR1 and CDR2 from the germline V gene are LGHDT and YNNKEL (reference sequence). Trimming took 6 bases from V and 4 from J, leaving 17 bases between them. CDR3 size: 15 residues. In DNA, the CDR3 is TGTGCCAGCAGGCCCGGTTTGGCTGAGGCAGATACGCAGTATTTT. Its translation: CASRPGLAEADTQYF.

The chain recombines TRBV7-9 with TRBJ2-5; D remains ambiguous. Trimming removed 1 base from V and 5 bases from J, with 11 bases in between. The CDR3 totals 14 residues. Per germline, CDR1 SEHNR and CDR2 FQNEAQ (reference sequence). As DNA, the CDR3 is TGTGCCAGCAGCTTAGATCTGGGTCCGGAGACCCAGTACTTC. Encoded protein: CASSLDLGPETQYF. The full variable domain, in which reference TRBV7-9 and TRBJ2-5 provide the parts outside the CDR3, is DTGVSQNPRHKITKRGQNVTFRCDPISEHNRLYWYRQTLGQGPEFLTYFQNEAQLEKSRLLSDRFSAERPKGSFSTLEIQRTEQGDSAMYLCASSLDLGPETQYFGPGTRLLVL.

This chain connects TRBV20-1 to TRBJ2-7; 10 nucleotides align to TRBD1. This CDR3 spans 17 amino acids. V was clipped by 3 bases and J by 1 base; unmatched bases: 12. Germline CDR1 and CDR2: DFQATT and SNEGSKA (reference sequence). The CDR3 is CSASLSGTGASSYEQYF. CDR3 bases: TGCAGTGCTAGTCTTTCAGGGACAGGGGCCTCTTCCTACGAGCAGTACTTC.

This clonotype came up a few times. The chain carries TRBV6-5 and TRBJ1-2; 7 bases match TRBD1. The germline V gene has CDR1 MNHEY and CDR2 SVGAGI. The CDR3 is 18 amino acids. V dropped 0 bases and J dropped 8; count of bases not matched to a gene: 18. CDR3 bases: TGTGCCAGCAGTTACTCTTACGGGACAGCCATGACAGAGGGCGGCTACACCTTC. Encoded protein: CASSYSYGTAMTEGGYTF.

This clonotype was seen ten or more times. V and J are TRBV20-1 and TRBJ2-7, with 8 bases identical to TRBD1. The germline gives CDR1 DFQATT, CDR2 SNEGSKA (reference sequence). Germline trimming cut 4 bases from V and 2 bases from J; bases unmatched to any gene: 4. The CDR3 contains 13 residues. The chain's CDR3 is CSAMGQDAYEQYF. Here the CDR3 DNA reads TGCAGTGCTATGGGACAGGACGCCTACGAGCAGTACTTC.

This chain links TRBV7-2 with TRBJ2-5; D is ambiguous. CDR3 size: 13 residues. Between the trimmed V and J ends, which lost 6 bases and 5 bases, there was a span of 13 bases. Germline V lookup: CDR1 SGHTA, CDR2 FQGNSA. The CDR3 bases are TGTGCCAGCAGAACCCCCCCCAGTGAGACCCAGTACTTC. It is translated as CASRTPPSETQYF.

As for this clonotype: An end of the junction does not agree with germline; a read error may underlie this. V usage is TRBV7-3 and J usage is TRBJ2-7; D may be TRBD1 or TRBD2 (5 bases each). The CDR3 has 13 amino acids. Germline assignment: CDR1 SGHTA and CDR2 FQGTGA. CDR3 sequence: CASSSRGNYKQYF. The CDR3 DNA reads as TGTGCCAGCAGCTCCCGGGGCAACTACAAGCAGTACTTC.

This clonotype was observed many times. The V gene is TRBV4-2, the J gene TRBJ2-3, with a weak D call TRBD1 (6 bases). Trimming shortened V by 0 bases and J by 1 base, and 8 bases separated the two germline ends. This CDR3 is built from 15 residues. Germline V CDR1 and CDR2: LGHNA, YNFKEQ. This chain's CDR3 is CASSQENRGTDTQYF. Here the CDR3 DNA reads TGTGCCAGCAGCCAAGAGAACAGGGGCACAGATACGCAGTATTTT.

The chain couples TRBV13 to TRBJ2-7, with D hard to call. Trimming took off 5 bases at V and 1 base at J, with 15 bases between the two ends. The CDR3 length is 15 residues. Germline loops: CDR1 PRHDT, CDR2 FYEKMQ (reference sequence). In DNA form, the CDR3 reads TGTGCCAGCAGCCCTCAAAGACGCCCGTCCTACGAGCAGTACTTC. Translation gives CASSPQRRPSYEQYF.

In this sample, this clonotype turned up a few times. The chain joins TRBV7-2 to TRBJ1-2, with D possibly being TRBD1 (5 bases). Between the trimmed V and J ends, which lost 5 bases and 0 bases, there was a span of 13 bases. Germline values: CDR1 SGHTA, CDR2 FQGNSA. CDR3 length: 15 residues. The CDR3 DNA follows: TGTGCCAGCAGCGCCGTGGGGGGTCCTAACTATGGCTACACCTTC. Its translation: CASSAVGGPNYGYTF.

This clonotype has only one observation. This may be a read error, as it is one base from a much larger clone. This CDR3 is missing its conserved last phenylalanine or tryptophan, likely due to a read error. The V and J genes are TRBV29-1 and TRBJ2-3, with D possibly matching TRBD2 (6 bases). Germline CDR1 SQVTM, CDR2 ANQGSEA. The CDR3 covers 14 residues. V was trimmed by 3 bases and J by 4 bases, leaving 14 bases between them. The CDR3 protein is CSVDLAFGADTQYC. CDR3 in DNA: TGCAGCGTTGACCTAGCGTTCGGGGCAGATACGCAGTATTGT.

This clonotype was detected many times. The J gene is TRBJ2-7, the V gene TRBV7-9; D perhaps matches TRBD2 (5 bases). Germline V gene sequence: CDR1 SEHNR, CDR2 FQNEAQ (reference sequence). V was trimmed by 5 bases and J by 4 bases, leaving 18 bases between them. This CDR3 has 15 residues. The CDR3 reads CASSLLDGGTYEQYF. The CDR3, as DNA: TGTGCCAGCAGCCTATTGGACGGAGGAACTTACGAGCAGTACTTC.

This clonotype was found a few times. V and J are TRBV4-1 and TRBJ2-7, with D uncertain. Trimming took 8 bases from V and 0 from J, leaving 11 bases between them. CDR3 length equals 13 residues. CDR1 MGHRA and CDR2 YSYEKL come from the germline V gene. CDR3 sequence (DNA): TGCGCCAGCCGAGCTCCCAGCTCCTACGAGCAGTACTTC. Protein sequence: CASRAPSSYEQYF.

J is TRBJ2-1 and V is TRBV9; D unclear. There are 15 residues in the CDR3. The germline V gene has CDR1 SGDLS and CDR2 YYNGEE. V lost 0 bases and J 0 bases, leaving 7 bases between the germline ends. For the CDR3, the DNA is TGTGCCAGCAGCGTAGCCCCTAGCTCCTACAATGAGCAGTTCTTC. Translating it yields CASSVAPSSYNEQFF.

This sequence joins TRBV28 and TRBJ2-5, with 8 bases aligning to TRBD1. The germline gives CDR1 MDHEN, CDR2 SYDVKM. After removal of 6 bases from V and 4 bases from J, the junction contained 7 bases not matched to a gene. The CDR3 runs 14 residues. The CDR3, as DNA: TGTGCCAGCAGCTTGGACAGGGTAGTAGAGACCCAGTACTTC. Amino acid sequence: CASSLDRVVETQYF.

The chain recombines TRBV10-3 with TRBJ2-7; 8 bases are shared with TRBD2. This CDR3 has 14 amino acids. Germline V gives CDR1 ENHRY, CDR2 SYGVKD. V lost 6 bases and J lost 3; bases outside the gene matches: 7. The CDR3 protein is CAIRGLAPGYEQYF. The CDR3 DNA sequence: TGTGCCATCAGAGGACTAGCTCCTGGCTACGAGCAGTACTTC.

This clonotype was found a few times. As DNA, the CDR3 is TGTGCCAGCAGTTTAGCGGGGTACAGGGATCCCGAGCAGTACTTC. It codes for CASSLAGYRDPEQYF. This rearrangement joins TRBV12-3 or TRBV12-4 to TRBJ2-5, with TRBD1 as a possible D gene (6 bases). The J call may be faulty, since TRBJ2-7 better matches the DNA end. The CDR3 loop spans 15 amino acids.

The rearrangement links TRBV6-5 to TRBJ2-7; either TRBD1 or TRBD2 may supply D (5 bases each). Germline V lookup: CDR1 MNHEY, CDR2 SVGAGI. The germline V and J ends were trimmed by 6 bases and 2 bases, with 17 bases remaining between them. The CDR3 is 15 amino acids. The CDR3 reads CASSPGPGATYEQYF. CDR3 sequence (DNA): TGTGCCAGCAGCCCTGGCCCCGGGGCGACCTACGAGCAGTACTTC.

This clonotype came up a few times. This chain connects TRBV12-5 to TRBJ2-1; possible D gene TRBD2, 7 bases. Trimming removed 0 bases from V and 6 bases from J, with 15 bases in between. The CDR3 totals 16 residues. Germline V gene sequence: CDR1 LGHNT, CDR2 FRNRAP. CDR3 in amino acids: CASGLVGGAIGNEQFF. CDR3 nucleotides: TGTGCTAGTGGTTTGGTAGGGGGGGCCATTGGCAATGAGCAGTTCTTC.

This clonotype was counted a few times. The V call is TRBV7-2, the J call TRBJ2-3; unclear D gene. The CDR3 totals 12 residues. Germline CDR1 is SGHTA and CDR2 is FQGNSA. V dropped 7 bases and J dropped 6 bases, with 11 bases sitting between them. The CDR3 region is CASTPSLDTQYF. CDR3 nucleotide sequence: TGTGCCAGCACCCCATCACTGGATACGCAGTATTTT.

The chain joins TRBV20-1 to TRBJ1-4; TRBD1 might be the D (6 bases). The germline gives CDR1 DFQATT, CDR2 SNEGSKA (reference sequence). The CDR3 loop spans 16 amino acids. V shed 0 bases and J shed 8 bases, with 19 bases lying between them. The DNA of the CDR3 is TGCAGTGCTAGAGATATGACAGGAGCCCACGACGAAAAACTGTTTTTT. Translated: CSARDMTGAHDEKLFF.

This clonotype was detected many times. The chain combines TRBV9 with TRBJ2-7; D remains ambiguous. Trimming removed 0 bases at V and 6 bases at J, with 4 bases between. Germline CDR1 and CDR2: SGDLS and YYNGEE. The CDR3 has 11 residues. CDR3 region: CASSVGTEQYF. CDR3 bases: TGTGCCAGCAGCGTAGGGACCGAGCAGTACTTC.